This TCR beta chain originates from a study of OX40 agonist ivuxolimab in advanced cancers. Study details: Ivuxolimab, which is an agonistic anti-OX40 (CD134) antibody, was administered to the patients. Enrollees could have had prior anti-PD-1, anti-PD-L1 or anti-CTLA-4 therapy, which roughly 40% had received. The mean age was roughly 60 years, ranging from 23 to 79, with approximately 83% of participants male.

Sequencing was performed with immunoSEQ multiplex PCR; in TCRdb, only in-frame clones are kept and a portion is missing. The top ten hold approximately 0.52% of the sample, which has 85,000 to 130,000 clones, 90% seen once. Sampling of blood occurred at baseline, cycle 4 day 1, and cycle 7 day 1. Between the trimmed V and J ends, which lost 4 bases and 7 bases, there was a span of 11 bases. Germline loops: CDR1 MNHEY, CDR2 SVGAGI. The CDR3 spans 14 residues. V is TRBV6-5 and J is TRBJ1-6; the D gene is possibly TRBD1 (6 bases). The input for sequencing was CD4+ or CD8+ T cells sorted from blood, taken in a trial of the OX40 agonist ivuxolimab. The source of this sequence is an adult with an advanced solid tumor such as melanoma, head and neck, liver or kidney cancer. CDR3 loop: CASSLGGWNSPLHF. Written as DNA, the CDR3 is TGTGCCAGCAGTTTGGGGGGCTGGAATTCACCCCTCCACTTT.